The 6 T cell receptor beta chains below come from one sample, sequenced in a study of blood T cell repertoires in COVID-19. TCRdb's table, derived via immunoSEQ multiplex PCR, lists solely in-frame clones and lacks some. Here the sample spans about 180,000 clones, roughly 88% being singletons. The source material was peripheral blood. The receptors stem from a man in his sixties with acute or convalescent COVID-19.

The chain employs TRBV6-9 and TRBJ2-7; D is unclear. The length of the CDR3 is 9 residues. Germline assignment: CDR1 MNHGY and CDR2 SVAAGI. V lost 5 bases, J lost 12 bases, and 8 bases lay in between. The CDR3 loop is CASSAHRYF. Written as DNA, the CDR3 is TGTGCCAGCAGTGCCCACAGGTACTTC.

This clone was observed once. The gene calls are TRBV27 and TRBJ2-1, with TRBD2 identical over 7 bases. Germline CDR1 and CDR2: MNHEY and SMNVEV (reference sequence). V shed 5 bases and J 6 bases; nucleotides not matched to a gene: 10. The CDR3 covers 15 residues. DNA for the CDR3: TGTGCCAGCAGTGCACCCGGGGCGGGAGTCAATGAGCAGTTCTTC. This sequence encodes CASSAPGAGVNEQFF.

The chain couples TRBV19 to TRBJ1-4, with 7 bases matching TRBD1. Unmatched junction bases numbered 7, after V lost 1 base and J lost 8 bases. The length of the CDR3 is 15 residues. Looked up from germline, CDR1 is LNHDA and CDR2 is SQIVND (reference sequence). In DNA form, the CDR3 reads TGTGCCAGTAGTATAGGTGGAGGGGGCGGCGAAAAACTGTTTTTT. Protein: CASSIGGGGGEKLFF.

The CDR3: CASSPGTSGKQYF. The CDR3 DNA reads TGTGCCAGCAGCCCCGGGACTAGCGGGAAGCAGTACTTC. The V and J genes are TRBV7-2 and TRBJ2-7; 13 bases fit TRBD2. Germline loops: CDR1 SGHTA, CDR2 FQGNSA. V dropped 5 bases and J dropped 8; count of bases not matched to a gene: 3. CDR3 length: 13 residues.

The gene calls are TRBV30 and TRBJ2-7; 10 nucleotides agree with TRBD1. The germline V gene encodes CDR1 GTSNPN and CDR2 SVGIG (reference sequence). V trimming: 3 bases; J trimming: 6 bases; junction bases outside the gene matches: 14. The CDR3 runs 16 residues. The CDR3 here is CAWSPRGPGTGVEQYF. The CDR3 nucleotides are TGTGCCTGGAGCCCCCGGGGCCCCGGGACAGGGGTCGAGCAGTACTTC.

The chain combines TRBV11-2 with TRBJ2-1, with TRBD2 as a possible D gene (5 bases). Trimming pared 1 base from V and 4 bases from J, leaving 8 bases between. The CDR3 runs 14 residues. Looked up from germline, CDR1 is SGHAT and CDR2 is FQNNGV. CDR3 coding DNA: TGTGCCAGCAGCTTAGCGGGAACGTACAATGAGCAGTTCTTC. Protein: CASSLAGTYNEQFF.